This T cell receptor beta chain was profiled in a study of blood T cell repertoires in COVID-19. Across the study: Nucleic acid was either cDNA or gDNA, and it came from T cells, B-cell-depleted T cells, or PBMCs.

This CDR3 has 14 residues. Authors' processing steps: Estimated nucleated cell counts came from reference gene primer amplification. Sequencing used immunoSEQ multiplex PCR; TCRdb keeps in-frame clones, though not all of them. The V and J calls and the clone size are those of that table, but D and trimming were determined from the DNA. The profile covers around 110,000 clones, with around 89% appearing a single time and 4% to 6% taken by the ten largest. Sequenced input: peripheral blood. The J gene is TRBJ2-2, the V gene TRBV12-1; TRBD2 reflects the table's D call only, with no check against the DNA. TRBV12-1 is deemed a pseudogene. The TCR sequence derives from a man aged 40-50 years with active or convalescent COVID-19. CDR3 nucleotides: TGTGCCACCGAGGAGCGGGAGGACACCGGGGAGCTGTTTTTT. Encoded protein: CATEEREDTGELFF.